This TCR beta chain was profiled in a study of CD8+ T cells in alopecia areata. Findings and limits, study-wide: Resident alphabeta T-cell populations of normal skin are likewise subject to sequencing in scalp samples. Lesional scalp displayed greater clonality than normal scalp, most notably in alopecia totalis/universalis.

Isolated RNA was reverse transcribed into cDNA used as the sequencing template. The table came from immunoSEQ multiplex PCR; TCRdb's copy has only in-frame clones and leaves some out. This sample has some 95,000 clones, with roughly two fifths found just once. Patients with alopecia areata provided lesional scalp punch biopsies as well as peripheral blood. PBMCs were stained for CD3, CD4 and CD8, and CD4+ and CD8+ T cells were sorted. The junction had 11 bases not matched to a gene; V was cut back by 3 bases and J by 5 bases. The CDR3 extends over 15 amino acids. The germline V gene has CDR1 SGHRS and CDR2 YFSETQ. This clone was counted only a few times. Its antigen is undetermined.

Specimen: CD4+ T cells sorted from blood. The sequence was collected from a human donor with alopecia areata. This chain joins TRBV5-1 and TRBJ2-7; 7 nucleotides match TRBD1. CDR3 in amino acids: CASSSGRDRVDEQYF. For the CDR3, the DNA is TGCGCCAGCAGCTCCGGCCGAGACAGGGTGGACGAGCAGTACTTC.